This TCR beta chain was identified during a study of blood T cell repertoires in COVID-19. The method was immunoSEQ multiplex PCR; TCRdb's version includes in-frame clones alone and lacks a portion of them. The sample contains about 110,000 clones, 80% of which appear only once. V shed 3 bases, J shed 4 bases, and the junction held 4 bases outside the gene matches. The CDR3 has 14 amino acids. Germline lookup yields CDR1 MNHNS and CDR2 SASEGT. Source material: peripheral blood. The J gene is TRBJ1-2, the V gene TRBV6-1, with 8 bases that match TRBD1. The receptor was derived from a man between 65 and 85 years old with acute or convalescent COVID-19. The CDR3: CASSETGVGYGYTF. The DNA for the CDR3 is TGTGCCAGCAGTGAGACAGGGGTGGGCTATGGCTACACCTTC.